Each of the 24 T cell receptor beta chains below was sequenced from the same sample in a study of T cell changes during pregnancy in multiple sclerosis. Profiling relied on immunoSEQ multiplex PCR, and the TCRdb table lists in-frame clones only, not all of them. The repertoire holds roughly 30,000 clones, with about 83% as singletons. The material sequenced was CD8+ T cells from peripheral blood mononuclear cells, taken after pregnancy. These receptors came from a female donor with multiple sclerosis, enrolled in a pregnancy study.

The J gene is TRBJ1-4, the V gene TRBV10-2, with D perhaps TRBD1 (6 bases). This CDR3 has 15 residues. V lost 1 base to trimming and J lost 3 bases, with 9 bases between them. Germline lookup yields CDR1 WSHSY and CDR2 SAAADI. For the CDR3, the DNA is TGCGCCAGCAGTGAGTTGGGGACACCTAATGAAAAACTGTTTTTT. This codes for CASSELGTPNEKLFF.

The chain uses TRBV5-1 and TRBJ2-7; 9 nucleotides align to TRBD1. Germline trimming cut 5 bases from V and 0 bases from J; bases unmatched to any gene: 6. Germline V gene data show CDR1 as SGHRS and CDR2 as YFSETQ. The CDR3 spans 15 residues. Written as DNA, the CDR3 is TGCGCCAGCAGGGGGGGACAGGGTAGCTCCTACGAGCAGTACTTC. Translating gives CASRGGQGSSYEQYF.

The rearrangement uses TRBV28 and TRBJ1-1; 8 bases are a match to TRBD1. V gave up 7 bases and J gave up 0 bases; unmatched junction bases: 7. The length of the CDR3 is 15 residues. From germline, CDR1 is MDHEN and CDR2 SYDVKM. The CDR3 bases are TGTGCCAGCACCCCCTACAGGGGGTTGAACACTGAAGCTTTCTTT. It encodes CASTPYRGLNTEAFF.

The sample holds a few counts of this clone. V gene TRBV6-1 combines with J gene TRBJ2-3; 14 nucleotides agree with TRBD2. CDR1 and CDR2 (germline): MNHNS, SASEGT. J lost 6 bases, V lost 6 bases, and 5 bases had no gene match. The CDR3 is 15 residues long. CDR3 loop: CASSGLAGGGDTQYF. For the CDR3, the DNA is TGTGCCAGCAGCGGACTAGCGGGGGGCGGGGATACGCAGTATTTT.

This clone was seen only once. The chain is built from TRBV29-1 and TRBJ2-6; D remains unclear. Germline loops: CDR1 SQVTM, CDR2 ANQGSEA. The CDR3 totals 12 residues. The V end was cut by 4 bases, the J end by 3 bases, with 4 bases between. The CDR3 loop is CSVALGANVLTF. The CDR3 nucleotides read TGCAGCGTTGCCCTTGGGGCCAACGTCCTGACTTTC.

The DNA of the CDR3 is TGTGCCAGTAACCCCCGTTCAGGGGGAAGTACAGATACGCAGTATTTT. Protein sequence: CASNPRSGGSTDTQYF. The chain is built from TRBV19 and TRBJ2-3; 7 bases map to TRBD1. V shed 7 bases, J shed 3 bases, and the junction held 13 bases outside the gene matches. The CDR3 covers 16 residues. Germline CDR1 is LNHDA and CDR2 is SQIVND (reference sequence).

This clone has more than one count but fewer than ten. The chain links TRBV7-9 to TRBJ1-2, with 11 bases aligning to TRBD1. The CDR3 runs 18 residues. Germline V CDR1 and CDR2: SEHNR, FQNEAQ (reference sequence). Germline trimming cut 2 bases from V and 3 bases from J; bases unmatched to any gene: 11. CDR3 nucleotide sequence: TGTGCCAGCAGCTTACCGCCTTGGACAGGGGGCGCGGACTATGGCTACACCTTC. Translation gives CASSLPPWTGGADYGYTF. The variable domain in full, completed from reference TRBV7-9 and TRBJ1-2, reads DTGVSQNPRHKITKRGQNVTFRCDPISEHNRLYWYRQTLGQGPEFLTYFQNEAQLEKSRLLSDRFSAERPKGSFSTLEIQRTEQGDSAMYLCASSLPPWTGGADYGYTFGSGTRLTVV.

The chain recombines TRBV4-2 with TRBJ2-4; 7 bases fit TRBD2. The CDR3 runs to 13 residues. Germline lookup yields CDR1 LGHNA and CDR2 YNFKEQ. The V and J ends lost 2 bases and 8 bases, in that order; junction bases with no gene match: 3. CDR3 amino acids: CASSQMGGHIQYF. CDR3 coding DNA: TGTGCCAGCAGCCAAATGGGAGGGCACATTCAGTACTTC.

The chain combines TRBV6-1 with TRBJ1-5; D not resolved. CDR3 length equals 14 residues. Germline CDR1 is MNHNS and CDR2 is SASEGT. The V end was cut by 8 bases, the J end by 3 bases, with 14 bases between. The chain's CDR3 is CASDWVFDNQPQHF. The CDR3 nucleotides read TGTGCCAGCGACTGGGTCTTCGACAATCAGCCCCAGCATTTT.

The V gene is TRBV19, the J gene TRBJ2-2; 10 bases fit TRBD1. The CDR3 spans 17 residues. Germline values: CDR1 LNHDA, CDR2 SQIVND (reference sequence). V was pared by 5 bases and J by 7 bases, with 13 bases of the junction left unmatched. DNA for the CDR3: TGTGCCAGTAGTTTAGGACCCGGGACAGGGGTTTACGGGGAGCTGTTTTTT. Translated, it gives CASSLGPGTGVYGELFF.

This rearrangement joins TRBV5-1 to TRBJ2-3, with TRBD1 identical over 8 bases. The CDR3 length is 14 residues. The V gene's germline CDR1 is SGHRS and CDR2 YFSETQ. V lost 7 bases, J lost 0 bases, and 4 bases stayed unmatched. The CDR3 DNA reads as TGCGCCAGCGGTGACAGGGGTAGCACAGATACGCAGTATTTT. Protein sequence: CASGDRGSTDTQYF.

Only one count was recorded for this clone. The chain links TRBV6-1 to TRBJ1-5, with 7 bases identical to TRBD1. Germline V gene sequence: CDR1 MNHNS, CDR2 SASEGT. There are 14 residues in the CDR3. The junction had 4 bases not matched to a gene; V was cut back by 5 bases and J by 3 bases. The CDR3 DNA sequence: TGTGCCAGCAGTCCTCAGGGGGACAATCAGCCCCAGCATTTT. Protein sequence: CASSPQGDNQPQHF.

This chain links TRBV7-9 with TRBJ2-1; D perhaps matches TRBD2 (5 bases). The germline V gene encodes CDR1 SEHNR and CDR2 FQNEAQ (reference sequence). Trimming removed 5 bases from V and 8 bases from J, with 13 bases in between. The CDR3 has 13 residues. This CDR3 is CASSTERLYEQFF. DNA of the CDR3: TGTGCCAGCAGCACCGAGCGGTTATATGAGCAGTTCTTC.

The chain uses TRBV28 and TRBJ2-3; 7 bases match TRBD1. V lost 3 bases, J lost 5 bases, and 11 bases stayed unmatched. The CDR3 spans 16 residues. Germline-derived CDR1 and CDR2 are MDHEN and SYDVKM. Here the CDR3 reads CASSFGVQGMEDTQYF. In nucleotides, the CDR3 is TGTGCCAGCAGTTTTGGGGTACAGGGGATGGAAGATACGCAGTATTTT.

The chain couples TRBV6-6 to TRBJ2-1, with a possible D match to TRBD1 (6 bases). This CDR3 region has 16 residues. Trimming shortened V by 2 bases and J by 1 base, and 12 bases separated the two germline ends. The germline V gene has CDR1 MNHNY and CDR2 SVGAGI (reference sequence). The DNA for the CDR3 is TGTGCCAGCAGTTACGGAGCAGGGGTATCCTACAATGAGCAGTTCTTC. Protein sequence: CASSYGAGVSYNEQFF.

The chain carries TRBV5-6 and TRBJ2-7; D might be TRBD1 (6 bases). There are 12 residues in the CDR3. V lost 1 base to trimming and J lost 5 bases, with 7 bases between them. Per germline, CDR1 SGHDT and CDR2 YYEEEE. CDR3 in DNA: TGTGCCAGCAGCTTGACAGGGCACGAGCAGTACTTC. This translates into CASSLTGHEQYF.

This clone showed up just a few times. This chain connects TRBV19 to TRBJ2-3, with 7 bases identical to TRBD1. Germline assignment: CDR1 LNHDA and CDR2 SQIVND (reference sequence). V lost 3 bases, J lost 2 bases, and 5 bases stayed unmatched. This CDR3 comprises 15 residues. CDR3 DNA: TGTGCCAGTAGTATTGGAGAGGGGGCCACAGATACGCAGTATTTT. Translation gives CASSIGEGATDTQYF.

The rearrangement joins TRBV6-5 to TRBJ1-5; no definite D call. CDR3 size: 15 residues. Trimming stripped 5 bases from V and 2 bases from J, with 13 bases between. The germline V gene encodes CDR1 MNHEY and CDR2 SVGAGI. CDR3 sequence reads: CASSGGLYGNQPQHF. In DNA form, the CDR3 reads TGTGCCAGCAGTGGAGGTCTTTATGGCAATCAGCCCCAGCATTTT.

This chain links TRBV27 with TRBJ1-2; 11 nucleotides agree with TRBD1. V was clipped by 5 bases and J by 7 bases; unmatched bases: 9. Germline CDR1 is MNHEY and CDR2 is SMNVEV (reference sequence). The CDR3 has 15 residues. This CDR3 is CASSPRRTGGSGYTF. In DNA form, the CDR3 reads TGTGCCAGCAGTCCACGGAGGACAGGGGGCAGTGGCTACACCTTC.

As to this clone: A read error is likely, as this CDR3 ends without the conserved phenylalanine or tryptophan. The DNA is omitted, as the CDR3 cannot be located on it reliably, and the CDR3 follows TCRdb's listing. This rearrangement joins TRBV6-7 to TRBJ2-7; the DNA was not used to check the table's D call, TRBD1. TRBV6-7 is identified as an open reading frame with a role that is uncertain. The CDR3 comprises 11 residues, both ends counted. The CDR3 sequence is CASSSRDNFSI.

The table lists this clone with a count of one. This sequence joins TRBV2 and TRBJ2-7, with 9 bases fitting TRBD1. The CDR3 covers 12 residues. V dropped 6 bases and J dropped 3; count of bases not matched to a gene: 0. CDR1 is SNHLY, CDR2 FYNNEI, per germline. The CDR3 loop reads CASRDRGYEQYF. In DNA, the CDR3 is TGTGCCAGCAGGGACAGGGGCTACGAGCAGTACTTC.

Here the CDR3 reads CASSQNPAFEAFF. For the CDR3, the DNA is TGCGCCAGCAGCCAGAACCCCGCGTTTGAAGCTTTCTTT. The chain has TRBV4-1 and TRBJ1-1; D unresolved. The CDR3 covers 13 residues. The V gene lost 3 bases and the J gene lost 7 bases, with 12 bases spanning the gap. The germline CDR1 and CDR2 sequences are MGHRA and YSYEKL.

V usage is TRBV15 and J usage is TRBJ2-7; tentatively, D is TRBD2 (5 bases). This CDR3 contains 14 residues. CDR1 is LNHNV, CDR2 YYDKDF, per germline (reference sequence). The V gene lost 1 base and the J gene lost 2 bases, with 9 bases spanning the gap. The CDR3 reads CATSRGGLAYEQYF. The CDR3 nucleotides are TGTGCCACCAGCAGAGGCGGACTGGCCTACGAGCAGTACTTC.

The V call is TRBV5-5, the J call TRBJ2-5; a weak D match, TRBD2 (6 bases). Germline-derived CDR1 and CDR2 are SGHKS and YYEKEE (reference sequence). The CDR3 consists of 15 residues. Deletions cut 2 bases from V and 5 bases from J, with 16 bases between. CDR3 sequence: CASSFVASVRETQYF. The CDR3 DNA sequence: TGTGCCAGCAGCTTTGTGGCTAGCGTCCGGGAGACCCAGTACTTC.